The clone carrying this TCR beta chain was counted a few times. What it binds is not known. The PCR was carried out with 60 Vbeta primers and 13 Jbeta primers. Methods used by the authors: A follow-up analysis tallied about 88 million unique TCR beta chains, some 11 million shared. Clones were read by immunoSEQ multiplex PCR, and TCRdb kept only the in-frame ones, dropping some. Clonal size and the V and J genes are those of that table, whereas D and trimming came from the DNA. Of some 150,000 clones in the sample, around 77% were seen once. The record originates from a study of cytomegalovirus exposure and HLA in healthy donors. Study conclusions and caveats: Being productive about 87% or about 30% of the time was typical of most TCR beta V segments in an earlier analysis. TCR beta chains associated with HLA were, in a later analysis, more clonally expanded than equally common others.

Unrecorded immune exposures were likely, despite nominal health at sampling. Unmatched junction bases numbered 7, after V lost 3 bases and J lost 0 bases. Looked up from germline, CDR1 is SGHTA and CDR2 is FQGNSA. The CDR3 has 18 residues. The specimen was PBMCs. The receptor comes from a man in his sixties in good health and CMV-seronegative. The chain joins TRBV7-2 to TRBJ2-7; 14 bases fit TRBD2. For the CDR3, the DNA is TGTGCCAGCAGCTTTCGAACCGGGACTAGCGGGAGCTCCTACGAGCAGTACTTC. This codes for CASSFRTGTSGSSYEQYF.